The 28 T cell receptor beta chains in this list originate from one sample, sequenced in a study of T cells after yellow fever vaccination. TCRdb reanalysed the 5' RACE reads using MiXCR and keeps one entry per CDR3 protein. The sample has about 300,000 distinct CDR3 sequences; approximately 10% are singletons. Sequencing used CD4+ T cells sorted from PBMCs, obtained 5 days after the yellow fever booster vaccination. These receptors all come from a man aged 18 to 29 who received the YFV17D yellow fever vaccine.

In its sample, this clonotype was seen a few times. V gene TRBV9 combines with J gene TRBJ2-2, with a weak D call TRBD2 (5 bases). The CDR3 length is 15 residues. Germline CDR1 reads SGDLS; CDR2 reads YYNGEE. Trimming cost V 0 bases and J 5 bases, with 11 bases left between them. The CDR3 nucleotides read TGTGCCAGCAGCGTAGGGAACCCGGGAACCGGGGAGCTGTTTTTT. Its protein product is CASSVGNPGTGELFF.

This clonotype was recorded a few times. The chain has TRBV7-6 and TRBJ1-3; D not resolved. Germline V gene lookup returns CDR1 SGHVS and CDR2 FNYEAQ. Trimming took 0 bases from V and 0 from J, leaving 3 bases between them. The CDR3 is made up of 14 amino acids. This CDR3 is CASSLAHSGNTIYF. The CDR3 nucleotides read TGTGCCAGCAGCTTAGCGCACTCTGGAAACACCATATATTTT.

The chain employs TRBV7-2 and TRBJ2-1; no clear D. Looked up from germline, CDR1 is SGHTA and CDR2 is FQGNSA. The CDR3 is made up of 14 amino acids. V was cut by 2 bases and J by 6 bases, with 11 bases left in between. The CDR3 sequence: CASSLIPLGNEQFF. CDR3 DNA: TGTGCCAGCAGCTTAATACCCCTAGGCAATGAGCAGTTCTTC.

In its sample, this clonotype was seen many times. The chain has TRBV5-1 and TRBJ2-5; D uncertain. V was shortened by 4 bases and J by 5 bases, with 9 bases between the two germline ends. The CDR3 consists of 12 residues. CDR1 is SGHRS and CDR2 is YFSETQ in the germline V gene. CDR3 in amino acids: CASSPRSETQYF. CDR3 DNA sequence: TGCGCCAGCAGCCCTCGCTCCGAGACCCAGTACTTC. The full variable domain, with the rest looked up from reference TRBV5-1 and TRBJ2-5, is KAGVTQTPRYLIKTRGQQVTLSCSPISGHRSVSWYQQTPGQGLQFLFEYFSETQRNKGNFPGRFSGRQFSNSRSEMNVSTLELGDSALYLCASSPRSETQYFGPGTRLLVL.

The V and J genes are TRBV25-1 and TRBJ1-6; TRBD1 matches at 9 bases. V dropped 3 bases and J dropped 8; count of bases not matched to a gene: 11. The CDR3 extends over 17 amino acids. Per germline, CDR1 MGHDK and CDR2 SYGVNS. The CDR3 coding sequence is TGTGCCAGCAGTGATACAGGGGGCTTTTTTTTGCATTCACCCCTCCACTTT. Its protein product is CASSDTGGFFLHSPLHF.

V gene TRBV20-1 combines with J gene TRBJ2-1; 8 nucleotides line up with TRBD2. The CDR3 totals 13 residues. With V trimmed by 5 bases and J by 9 bases, 9 bases remained unmatched. Germline loops: CDR1 DFQATT, CDR2 SNEGSKA (reference sequence). For the CDR3, the DNA is TGCAGTGCTCCGAGGAGCGGGGGAGGTGAGCAGTTCTTC. The encoded protein is CSAPRSGGGEQFF.

The sample holds a few counts of this clonotype. The chain carries TRBV6-6 and TRBJ2-7; TRBD1 matches 8 bases. The CDR3 has 14 residues. From germline, CDR1 is MNHNY and CDR2 SVGAGI (reference sequence). V was pared by 6 bases and J by 2 bases, with 6 bases of the junction left unmatched. The CDR3 region is CASRLRQGTYEQYF. The CDR3 coding sequence is TGTGCCAGCAGGCTGAGACAGGGGACCTACGAGCAGTACTTC.

The genes are TRBV7-2 and TRBJ1-2, with D maybe TRBD1 (6 bases). V was trimmed by 2 bases and J by 5 bases, leaving 18 bases between them. CDR1 and CDR2 from the germline V gene are SGHTA and FQGNSA. The CDR3 runs to 16 residues. This chain's CDR3 is CASSLNPPTGWYGYTF. As DNA, the CDR3 is TGTGCCAGCAGCTTAAACCCTCCCACAGGGTGGTATGGCTACACCTTC.

V and J are TRBV6-5 and TRBJ1-2; 9 bases are shared with TRBD1. The CDR3 totals 13 residues. Trimming cost V 4 bases and J 8 bases; bases outside gene matches: 5. Germline V gives CDR1 MNHEY, CDR2 SVGAGI. CDR3 residues: CASSFRDRDGYTF. In nucleotides, the CDR3 is TGTGCCAGCAGTTTCCGGGACAGGGACGGCTACACCTTC.

The chain is built from TRBV5-6 and TRBJ1-1; D is ambiguous. The germline V and J ends were trimmed by 4 bases and 4 bases, with 11 bases remaining between them. From germline, CDR1 is SGHDT and CDR2 YYEEEE. The CDR3 runs to 13 residues. The CDR3 sequence: CASSRIGSTEAFF. The CDR3 coding sequence is TGTGCCAGCAGCCGCATAGGGAGCACTGAAGCTTTCTTT.

This clonotype has just a few counts. This chain links TRBV2 with TRBJ2-7; 8 bases line up with TRBD1. Germline V gene data show CDR1 as SNHLY and CDR2 as FYNNEI. This CDR3 comprises 16 residues. The ends lost 4 bases at V and 1 base at J; junction bases unmatched: 9. Written as DNA, the CDR3 is TGTGCCAGCAGTGCTTTAAGGACAGGGATGTCCTACGAGCAGTACGTC. Translated, it gives CASSALRTGMSYEQYV.

This clonotype was observed at least ten times. The gene calls are TRBV5-1 and TRBJ2-3; tentative D call: TRBD1 (5 bases). Trimming removed 4 bases from V and 2 bases from J, with 17 bases in between. The CDR3 length is 16 residues. CDR1 is SGHRS, CDR2 YFSETQ, per germline. CDR3 coding DNA: TGCGCCAGCAGCCCCGGCGATGGGGCCCTCACAGATACGCAGTATTTT. It translates to CASSPGDGALTDTQYF.

This chain uses TRBV29-1 with TRBJ2-3, with 9 bases fitting TRBD1. The CDR3 spans 13 residues. The ends lost 7 bases at V and 7 bases at J; junction bases unmatched: 9. CDR1 and CDR2 (germline): SQVTM, ANQGSEA. The CDR3 loop reads CSATTGGTNTQYF. The CDR3 DNA sequence: TGCAGCGCTACGACAGGGGGAACCAATACGCAGTATTTT.

The chain joins TRBV29-1 to TRBJ2-1, with TRBD2 matching over 15 bases. CDR1 is SQVTM and CDR2 is ANQGSEA in the germline V gene. V dropped 1 base and J dropped 9; count of bases not matched to a gene: 16. This CDR3 region has 19 residues. The CDR3 nucleotides read TGCAGCGTTGAAGCCCTTGTCCCGGGACTAGCGGGGGGCCCCGGTGAGCAGTTCTTC. It yields the protein CSVEALVPGLAGGPGEQFF.

V and J are TRBV5-1 and TRBJ1-3; D unresolved. V dropped 3 bases and J dropped 4 bases, with 17 bases sitting between them. CDR1 is SGHRS, CDR2 YFSETQ, per germline. CDR3 length equals 16 residues. Written as DNA, the CDR3 is TGCGCCAGCAGCTCCGACCCAACCGGAGGAGGAAACACCATATATTTT. It yields the protein CASSSDPTGGGNTIYF.

The rearrangement joins TRBV9 to TRBJ2-6; 7 bases map to TRBD1. Trimming took 0 bases from V and 0 from J; bases not matched to a gene: 9. Germline V gene data show CDR1 as SGDLS and CDR2 as YYNGEE. The CDR3 is 19 residues long. The CDR3 loop reads CASSVAVGQVLSGANVLTF. As DNA, the CDR3 is TGTGCCAGCAGCGTAGCCGTCGGACAGGTACTCTCTGGGGCCAACGTCCTGACTTTC.

V gene TRBV5-4 combines with J gene TRBJ2-3, with 7 bases that match TRBD1. Germline CDR1 reads SGHNT; CDR2 reads YYREEE (reference sequence). There are 14 residues in the CDR3. The V gene end was trimmed by 5 bases and the J gene end by 2 bases; junction bases not matched to a gene: 5. CDR3 in amino acids: CASRAGGDTDTQYF. The DNA for the CDR3 is TGTGCCAGCAGGGCAGGGGGTGACACAGATACGCAGTATTTT.

Ten or more counts support this clonotype. This chain uses TRBV7-8 with TRBJ2-7; 9 bases line up with TRBD1. Trimming took 6 bases from V and 3 from J; bases not matched to a gene: 9. CDR1 is SGHVS and CDR2 is FQNEAQ in the germline V gene. The CDR3 loop spans 15 amino acids. CDR3 region: CASSSSGTGHYEQYV. In nucleotides, the CDR3 is TGTGCCAGCAGTTCCTCCGGGACAGGGCACTACGAGCAGTACGTC.

The table lists this clonotype with a few counts. The chain employs TRBV5-4 and TRBJ1-6, with D possibly TRBD1 on 5 matching bases. The V and J ends lost 0 bases and 10 bases respectively, with 17 bases between them. Germline V gene lookup returns CDR1 SGHNT and CDR2 YYREEE (reference sequence). The CDR3 extends over 16 amino acids. CDR3 residues: CASSLAGAGSVSPLHF. CDR3 bases: TGTGCCAGCAGCTTGGCCGGGGCAGGGTCGGTCTCACCCCTCCACTTT. The full variable domain, completed using reference TRBV5-4 and TRBJ1-6, is ETGVTQSPTHLIKTRGQQVTLRCSSQSGHNTVSWYQQALGQGPQFIFQYYREEENGRGNFPPRFSGLQFPNYSSELNVNALELDDSALYLCASSLAGAGSVSPLHFGNGTRLTVT.

This clonotype occurred many times. The rearrangement uses TRBV5-1 and TRBJ1-2; 7 nucleotides align to TRBD1. The CDR3 has 12 residues. V was pared by 3 bases and J by 5 bases, with 1 base of the junction left unmatched. CDR1 is SGHRS and CDR2 is YFSETQ in the germline V gene. This chain's CDR3 is CASSSQGYGYTF. The CDR3, as DNA: TGCGCCAGCAGCTCACAGGGGTATGGCTACACCTTC.

This clonotype was seen a few times. The rearrangement joins TRBV5-1 to TRBJ2-5, with D uncertain. This CDR3 region has 15 residues. Germline CDR1 SGHRS, CDR2 YFSETQ. Trimming removed 6 bases from V and 5 bases from J, with 20 bases in between. CDR3 in amino acids: CASKSVLARGETQYF. CDR3 bases: TGCGCCAGCAAAAGTGTACTGGCTCGTGGTGAGACCCAGTACTTC.

V and J are TRBV19 and TRBJ1-2, with no clear D. The CDR3 extends over 11 amino acids. V lost 7 bases, J lost 6 bases, and 9 bases lay in between. Germline V lookup: CDR1 LNHDA, CDR2 SQIVND (reference sequence). The CDR3 bases are TGTGCCAGTATTACAGCCGATGGCTACACCTTC. It specifies CASITADGYTF.

The V gene is TRBV19, the J gene TRBJ2-3; D gene uncertain. Germline loops: CDR1 LNHDA, CDR2 SQIVND (reference sequence). This CDR3 is built from 13 residues. V lost 5 bases and J 8 bases, leaving 14 bases between the germline ends. DNA for the CDR3: TGTGCCAGTAGTGCCGAGCGACAACTTACGCAGTATTTT. It yields the protein CASSAERQLTQYF.

The table lists this clonotype with a few counts. This rearrangement joins TRBV7-2 to TRBJ2-5, with D possibly matching TRBD2 (5 bases). V dropped 1 base and J dropped 2 bases, with 17 bases sitting between them. Germline CDR1 SGHTA, CDR2 FQGNSA. The CDR3 runs to 17 residues. This CDR3 reads CASSLVLGGGGQETQYF. As DNA, the CDR3 is TGTGCCAGCAGCTTAGTTCTTGGAGGAGGTGGGCAAGAGACCCAGTACTTC.

The table lists this clonotype with many counts. The gene calls are TRBV4-3 and TRBJ2-3, with TRBD2 as a possible D gene (6 bases). The germline CDR1 and CDR2 sequences are LGHNA and YSLEER. There are 15 residues in the CDR3. Trimming cost V 4 bases and J 3 bases, with 14 bases left between them. This CDR3 is CASSLGVAETDTQYF. DNA for the CDR3: TGCGCCAGCAGCCTGGGTGTAGCGGAGACAGATACGCAGTATTTT.

This clonotype was counted between two and nine times. The CDR3 sequence: CASSTGTGTYSPLHF. CDR3 DNA sequence: TGTGCCAGCAGCACCGGGACAGGGACTTATTCACCCCTCCACTTT. This chain joins TRBV27 and TRBJ1-6, with TRBD1 matching 9 bases. Germline values: CDR1 MNHEY, CDR2 SMNVEV (reference sequence). The V segment lost 6 bases and the J segment 8 bases; nucleotides outside the gene matches: 8. The CDR3 extends over 15 amino acids.

The sample holds a few counts of this clonotype. CDR3 DNA sequence: TGTGCCAGCAGCCAAGTCCCCGGAGATACGCAGTATTTT. It translates to CASSQVPGDTQYF. V gene TRBV3-1 combines with J gene TRBJ2-3; D not resolved. The CDR3 extends over 13 amino acids. Germline V gives CDR1 LGHDT, CDR2 YNNKEL (reference sequence). V was clipped by 1 base and J by 5 bases, with 7 bases between them.

The chain employs TRBV12-3 or TRBV12-4 and TRBJ2-5; D is undetermined. V was trimmed by 6 bases and J by 5 bases, leaving 22 bases between them. The CDR3 loop spans 16 amino acids. The CDR3 nucleotides read TGTGCCAGCAGCCGAGCCCCAATATGGGTAGGGGAGACCCAGTACTTC. This gives the protein CASSRAPIWVGETQYF.